This TCR beta chain was identified in a study of blood T cell repertoires in COVID-19. Background on the study: The cDNA or gDNA used as material had been derived from T cells, B-cell-depleted T cells, or PBMCs.

Authors' analysis steps: For nucleated cells, counts were estimated from reference gene primer amplification. TCRdb's table, derived via immunoSEQ multiplex PCR, lists solely in-frame clones and lacks some. For V, J and clone size, that table is used; D and trimming come from the DNA. The profile shows over 200,000 clones, 85% of them singletons. The germline gives CDR1 MGHDK, CDR2 SYGVNS. This CDR3 is 13 amino acids long. Deletions cut 1 base from V and 11 bases from J, with 14 bases between. This study enrolled people aged roughly 18 to 90 from approximately 24 US geographic areas. Recovered participants had two consecutive negative NP/OP PCR tests, healthcare professional clearance, or symptom resolution.

This chain connects TRBV25-1 to TRBJ1-1, with D tentatively TRBD1 (5 bases). The specimen sequenced was PBMCs or T cells enriched from blood (not recorded which). This receptor was taken from a man aged 35-49 years who had recovered from COVID-19. The CDR3 DNA follows: TGTGCCAGCAGTGAATTCGTTGGGGGGAGGGCTTTCTTT. Translation: CASSEFVGGRAFF.